A selection of T cell receptor beta chains follows, all from one sample in a study of cytomegalovirus exposure and HLA in healthy donors. Sequenced by immunoSEQ multiplex PCR; TCRdb stores in-frame clones only, minus some. The sample has about 96,000 clones, approximately 72% seen once. The sample was PBMCs. The receptors stem from a woman between 65 and 79 years old in good health and CMV-seropositive. Each CDR3 is given with its conserved first and last residue. Clone size is not always given. Where it is, it says once, few, many or a class for expanded clones.

TRBJ1-5,-,TRBV30,CAWTQGGNQPQHF
TRBJ2-1,-,TRBV10-2,CASSETGSSYNEQFF
TRBJ2-5,few,TRBV2,CATRGSQETQYF
TRBJ2-3,-,TRBV7-2,CASSLAVAGSDTQYF
TRBJ1-5,once,TRBV6-1,CASSEEGAQPQHF
TRBJ2-7,once,TRBV5-6,CASSFPLSYEQYF
TRBJ1-1,-,TRBV6-5,CASSKREGNTEAFF
TRBJ1-5,-,TRBV15,CATSRDLRQPQHF
TRBJ2-7,-,TRBV7-9,CASSFRGGYEQYF
TRBJ2-5,-,TRBV5-1,CASSPAELTGEETQYF
TRBJ2-3,-,TRBV30,CAGTPATLGDTQYF
TRBJ2-3,-,TRBV19,CASSIGRRGTDTQYF
TRBJ2-5,once,TRBV9,CASRRDLGETQYF
TRBJ2-1,few,TRBV15,CATSRARAGDGNEQFF
TRBJ2-1,-,TRBV29-1,CSVKKRNYNEQFF
TRBJ2-3,-,TRBV6-4,CASSALAGGPYTQYF
TRBJ2-5,-,TRBV5-4,CASSFPTSGGAQETQYF
TRBJ2-3,-,TRBV28,CASSSHIPDTQYF
TRBJ2-7,-,TRBV28,CASSFPGQGAEEQYF
TRBJ2-7,once,TRBV28,CASVMTSGLTYEQYF
TRBJ2-7,once,TRBV7-2,CASSPQAGGGGFLSTFFF
TRBJ1-2,-,TRBV6-1,CASSTNYGYTF
TRBJ1-1,-,TRBV27,CASRGGPGTEAFF
TRBJ1-5,-,TRBV11-2,CASSLTGGGDNRHF
TRBJ2-7,once,TRBV6-1,CASSSQGAYEQYF
TRBJ2-3,-,TRBV7-9,CASSSATGGTDTQYF
TRBJ2-2,-,TRBV28,CASSPPPTGELFF
TRBJ2-1,-,TRBV14,CASSQDGGSYYNEQFF
-,few,TRBV27,CASSLSGPHPSYEQYF
TRBJ1-4,once,TRBV2,CASRTPLGGDEKLFF
TRBJ2-7,-,TRBV5-1,CASQAATYEQYF